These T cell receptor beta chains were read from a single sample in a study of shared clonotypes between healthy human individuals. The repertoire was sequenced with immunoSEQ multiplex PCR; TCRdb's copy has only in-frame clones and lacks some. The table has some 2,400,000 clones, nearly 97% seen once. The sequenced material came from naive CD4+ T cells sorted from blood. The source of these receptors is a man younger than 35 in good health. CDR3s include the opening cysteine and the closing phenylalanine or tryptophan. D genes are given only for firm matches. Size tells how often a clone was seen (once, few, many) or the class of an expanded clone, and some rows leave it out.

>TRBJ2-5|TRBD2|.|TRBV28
TGTGCCAGCAGTCCAAGACTAGCGGGGCTATCAGAGACCCAGTACTTC
CASSPRLAGLSETQYF
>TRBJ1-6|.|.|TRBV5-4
TGTGCCAGCAGCTCCCGGGACATTTCACCCCTCCACTTT
CASSSRDISPLHF
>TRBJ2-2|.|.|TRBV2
TGTGCCAGCAGTGCTCAAAACACCGGGGAGCTGTTTTTT
CASSAQNTGELFF
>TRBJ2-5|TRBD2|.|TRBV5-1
TGCGCCAGCAGCTTGGTAAGGCCCGGGACTAGCGGGACTAGAACCCAAGAGACCCAGTACTTC
CASSLVRPGTSGTRTQETQYF
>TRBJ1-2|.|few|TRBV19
TGTGCCAGTAGTATCGGTGGGGATTATGGCTACACCTTC
CASSIGGDYGYTF
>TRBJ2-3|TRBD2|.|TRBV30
TGTGCCTGGACCCCTAGCGGGAGCAGAGATACGCAGTATTTT
CAWTPSGSRDTQYF
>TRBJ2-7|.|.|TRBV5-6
TGTGCCAGCAGCTTGCAGGGGGGCTACTACGAGCAGTACTTC
CASSLQGGYYEQYF
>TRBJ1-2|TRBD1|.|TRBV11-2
TGTGCCAGCAGCTTTAATTTACAGGGGGCGGGTGGCTACACCTTC
CASSFNLQGAGGYTF
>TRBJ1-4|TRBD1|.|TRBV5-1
TGCGCCAGCAGCTCGGGACAGGGGCATAATGAAAAACTGTTTTTT
CASSSGQGHNEKLFF
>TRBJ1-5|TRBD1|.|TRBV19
TGTGCCAGTAGTGTGAGGGGGCTCAGCAATCAGCCCCAGCATTTT
CASSVRGLSNQPQHF
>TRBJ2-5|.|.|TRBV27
TGTGCCAGCGGGGAAACAGGGATCGGAGAGACCCAGTACTTC
CASGETGIGETQYF
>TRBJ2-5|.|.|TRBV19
TGTGCCAGTAGTATCCCAGGGCTCCAAGAGACCCAGTACTTC
CASSIPGLQETQYF
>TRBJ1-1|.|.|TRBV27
TGTGCCAGCAGTTCAGCCTACCCTAAGGCTGAAGCTTTCTTT
CASSSAYPKAEAFF
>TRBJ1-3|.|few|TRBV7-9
TGTGTTTGGGCGGCCTCTGGAAACACCATATATTTT
CVWAASGNTIYF
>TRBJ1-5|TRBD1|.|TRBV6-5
TGTGCCAGCAGACCCACAGGGGGTAAAGGCCAGCCCCAGCATTTT
CASRPTGGKGQPQHF
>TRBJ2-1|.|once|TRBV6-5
TGTGCCAGCGGGCCGGGACTTCACTACAATGAGCAGTTCTTC
CASGPGLHYNEQFF
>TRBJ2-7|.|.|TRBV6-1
TGTGCCAGCGAAGCGACAGCTCGATACGAGCAGTACTTC
CASEATARYEQYF
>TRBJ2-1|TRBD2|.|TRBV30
TGTGCCTGGAGTAGGACGGGGGGACCCTACAATGAGCAGTTCTTC
CAWSRTGGPYNEQFF
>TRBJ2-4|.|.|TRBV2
TGTGCCAGCAGCGAAGAGGGGAACATTCAGTACTTC
CASSEEGNIQYF
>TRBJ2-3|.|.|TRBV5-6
TGTGCCAGCAGCTTGTTCACACTGTCCTCCACAGATACGCAGTATTTT
CASSLFTLSSTDTQYF
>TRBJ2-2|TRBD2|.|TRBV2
TGTGCCAGCAGTGAGAGGAGGCTAGCGGGAGAAGAGCTGTTTTTT
CASSERRLAGEELFF
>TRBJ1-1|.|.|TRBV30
TGTGCCTGGAGTGACGGGCCCCCTGAAGCTTTCTTT
CAWSDGPPEAFF
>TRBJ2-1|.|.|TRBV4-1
TGCGCCAGCAGCCAAGAAGAGCTGAACAATGAGCAGTTCTTC
CASSQEELNNEQFF
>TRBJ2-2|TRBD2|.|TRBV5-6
TGTGCCAGCAGCTTCGACGGGGGGTACACCGGGGAGCTGTTTTTT
CASSFDGGYTGELFF
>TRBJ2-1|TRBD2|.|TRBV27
TGTGCCAGCAGTGGAGATGGACTAGCGGGAGGGTACAATGAGCAGTTCTTC
CASSGDGLAGGYNEQFF
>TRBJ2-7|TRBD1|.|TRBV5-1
TGCGCCAGCAGCTTGGGTTCAGGGGGCTATGAAGAGCAGTACTTC
CASSLGSGGYEEQYF
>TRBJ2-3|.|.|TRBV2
TGTGCCAGCAGTGACCTGAAGCTTTCTTCGAGCACAGATACGCAGTATTTT
CASSDLKLSSSTDTQYF
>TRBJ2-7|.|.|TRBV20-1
TGCAGTGCTGGCTTGAGGGAGCAGTACTTC
CSAGLREQYF
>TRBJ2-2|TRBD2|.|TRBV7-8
TGTGCCAGCAGCCCAAGGATTGCTAGCGGGAGTTGGGACACCGGGGAGCTGTTTTTT
CASSPRIASGSWDTGELFF
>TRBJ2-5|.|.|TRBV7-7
TGTGCTAGCAGCTTACCCGGCGGAGGTGGGGAGACCCAGTACTTC
CASSLPGGGGETQYF
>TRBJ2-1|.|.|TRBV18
TGTGCCAGCTCGACCAGGAACAATGAGCAGTTCTTC
CASSTRNNEQFF
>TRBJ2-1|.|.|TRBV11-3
TGTGCCAGCAGCTTAGTAGGGGGAAAGAATAACAATGAGCAGTTCTTC
CASSLVGGKNNNEQFF